This record covers a single T cell receptor beta chain. The antigen remains undetermined. The sample is drawn from a study of OX40 agonist ivuxolimab in advanced cancers. Overall study context: Patients were 82.7% male with ages roughly 23 to 85, mean roughly 64. Partial responses were observed in three patients, of whom one had hepatocellular carcinoma and two had cutaneous melanoma.

The CDR3 covers 11 residues. The ends were cut back, 3 bases at V and 1 base at J, with 3 bases in the middle. The germline gives CDR1 GTSNPN, CDR2 SVGIG (reference sequence). Clones were sequenced by immunoSEQ multiplex PCR, and TCRdb holds only the in-frame ones, with some missing. The repertoire holds 65,000 to 80,000 clones, with 75% to 90% as singletons. Overall study results and limits: Dosing at 0.1 to 3.0 mg/kg was accompanied by clonal expansion of CD4+ and CD8+ blood T cells by week 6. Nonresponders included some who also had low normalized T-cell clonal expansion.

The sequence was obtained from an adult with an advanced solid tumor such as melanoma, head and neck, liver or kidney cancer. Sequenced here: CD4+ or CD8+ T cells sorted from blood, sampled in a trial of the OX40 agonist ivuxolimab. The chain uses TRBV30 and TRBJ1-1; D remains ambiguous. The CDR3 reads CAWRTNTEAFF. CDR3 sequence (DNA): TGTGCCTGGAGGACGAACACTGAAGCTTTCTTT.